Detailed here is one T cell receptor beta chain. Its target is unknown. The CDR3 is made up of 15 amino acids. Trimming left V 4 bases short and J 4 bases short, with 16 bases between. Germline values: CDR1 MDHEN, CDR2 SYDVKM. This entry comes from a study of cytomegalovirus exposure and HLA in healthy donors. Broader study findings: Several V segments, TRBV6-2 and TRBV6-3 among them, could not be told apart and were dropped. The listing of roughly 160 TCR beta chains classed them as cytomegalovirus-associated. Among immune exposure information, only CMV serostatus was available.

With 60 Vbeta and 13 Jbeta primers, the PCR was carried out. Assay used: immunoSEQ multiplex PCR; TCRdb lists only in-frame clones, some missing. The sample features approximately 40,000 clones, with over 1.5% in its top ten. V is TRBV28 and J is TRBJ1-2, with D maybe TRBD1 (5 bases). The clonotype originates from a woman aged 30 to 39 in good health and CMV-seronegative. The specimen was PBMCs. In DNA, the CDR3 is TGTGCCAGCAGTTCCCAGCGGGGCGGGATCTATGGCTACACCTTC. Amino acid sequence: CASSSQRGGIYGYTF.